The 27 T cell receptor beta chains listed next were all sequenced from one sample in a study of graft-versus-host responses after intestinal transplantation. Assay used: immunoSEQ multiplex PCR; TCRdb lists only in-frame clones, some missing. The profile shows more than 100,000 clones, approximately 96% of them singletons. These TCRs' antigens remain unknown. This specimen consisted of unstimulated CD8+ T cells sorted from spleen or lymph node cells, obtained before intestinal transplant. These receptors were obtained from a human donor who received an intestinal transplant.

The chain uses TRBV5-4 and TRBJ2-5, with 8 nucleotides matching TRBD1. V lost 2 bases to trimming and J lost 4 bases; unmatched junction nucleotides: 4. From germline, CDR1 is SGHNT and CDR2 YYREEE (reference sequence). The CDR3 is 14 amino acids. The DNA for the CDR3 is TGTGCCAGCAGCTTCGGACAGGGCCGAGAGACCCAGTACTTC. Translation: CASSFGQGRETQYF.

V gene TRBV6-1 combines with J gene TRBJ2-7, with TRBD2 as a possible D gene (6 bases). The CDR3 totals 15 residues. Germline assignment: CDR1 MNHNS and CDR2 SASEGT. Deletions cut 4 bases from V and 0 bases from J, with 13 bases between. In DNA, the CDR3 is TGTGCCAGCAGTGCAGCCCCCGGGAGCTCCTACGAGCAGTACTTC. It translates to CASSAAPGSSYEQYF.

The chain links TRBV29-1 to TRBJ1-5; D is possibly TRBD1 (5 bases). Germline V lookup: CDR1 SQVTM, CDR2 ANQGSEA. CDR3 length equals 12 residues. Trimming removed 5 bases at V and 5 bases at J, with 10 bases between. The DNA for the CDR3 is TGCAGCGTTTCAGGGCTAGATCAGCCCCAGCATTTT. As protein: CSVSGLDQPQHF.

The genes are TRBV5-1 and TRBJ2-7; TRBD1 is a possible D gene (6 bases). The CDR3 spans 15 residues. Trimming took off 0 bases at V and 0 bases at J, with 10 bases between the two ends. From germline, CDR1 is SGHRS and CDR2 YFSETQ. CDR3 sequence reads: CASSLEGTSSYEQYF. Here the CDR3 DNA reads TGCGCCAGCAGCTTGGAGGGGACAAGCTCCTACGAGCAGTACTTC.

The chain is built from TRBV4-1 and TRBJ2-7, with D possibly matching TRBD2 (6 bases). V lost 4 bases to trimming and J lost 0 bases, with 10 bases between them. Germline V lookup: CDR1 MGHRA, CDR2 YSYEKL. The CDR3 contains 14 residues. The CDR3 DNA sequence: TGCGCCAGCAGCCTAGCGGTCCCCTCCTACGAGCAGTACTTC. Translation: CASSLAVPSYEQYF.

This sequence joins TRBV4-3 and TRBJ1-4; the match to TRBD1 covers 9 bases. V gave up 5 bases and J gave up 4 bases; unmatched junction bases: 8. The germline CDR1 and CDR2 sequences are LGHNA and YSLEER. CDR3 length equals 16 residues. CDR3 protein: CASSSGTGFYNEKLFF. The CDR3 nucleotides read TGCGCCAGCAGCTCCGGGACAGGGTTCTATAATGAAAAACTGTTTTTT.

This chain joins TRBV6-6 and TRBJ2-1, with 13 bases lining up with TRBD2. There are 14 residues in the CDR3. The germline CDR1 and CDR2 sequences are MNHNY and SVGAGI (reference sequence). J was trimmed by 5 bases and V by 7 bases; bases with no gene match: 2. The CDR3 DNA reads TGTGCCAGCAAGGGACTAGCGGGACACAATGAGCAGTTCTTC. Translated: CASKGLAGHNEQFF.

The chain couples TRBV7-9 to TRBJ2-7, with D perhaps matching TRBD1 or TRBD2 (6 bases each). V dropped 2 bases and J dropped 3 bases, with 14 bases sitting between them. Germline V lookup: CDR1 SEHNR, CDR2 FQNEAQ (reference sequence). This CDR3 has 15 amino acids. The chain's CDR3 is CASSLRGQWFYEQYF. For the CDR3, the DNA is TGTGCCAGCAGCTTACGGGGGCAGTGGTTCTACGAGCAGTACTTC.

J is TRBJ1-3 and V is TRBV7-2, with 7 bases matching TRBD1. V gave up 2 bases and J gave up 0 bases; unmatched junction bases: 10. The CDR3 consists of 18 residues. CDR1 SGHTA and CDR2 FQGNSA come from the germline V gene. CDR3 nucleotide sequence: TGTGCCAGCAGCTTACTCACGACAGGGCTGAGCTCTGGAAACACCATATATTTT. Translated: CASSLLTTGLSSGNTIYF.

Concerning this clone itself: An end of the junction differs from the germline gene, which may be a read error. This chain's CDR3 is CASSLAGGPYNEQFF. The CDR3 DNA sequence: TGTGCCAGCAGCCTAGCGGGAGGGCCCTACAATGAGCAGTTCTTC. This chain uses TRBV7-9 with TRBJ2-1, with 12 nucleotides matching TRBD2. Germline V gives CDR1 SEHNR, CDR2 FQNEAQ (reference sequence). This CDR3 comprises 15 residues.

V is TRBV10-1 and J is TRBJ2-1; no clear D. The CDR3 contains 12 residues. The germline V and J ends were trimmed by 6 bases and 5 bases, with 8 bases remaining between them. CDR1 and CDR2 (germline): WNHNN, SYGVQD (reference sequence). The DNA for the CDR3 is TGCGCCAGCAGGGGCGACCACAATGAGCAGTTCTTC. The encoded protein is CASRGDHNEQFF.

This sequence joins TRBV13 and TRBJ2-4, with no clear D. V was pared by 4 bases and J by 8 bases, with 9 bases between. The CDR3 consists of 12 residues. The germline V gene has CDR1 PRHDT and CDR2 FYEKMQ (reference sequence). In DNA form, the CDR3 reads TGTGCCAGCAGCTCGAGAGAGGACATTCAGTACTTC. It translates to CASSSREDIQYF.

This chain uses TRBV7-2 with TRBJ1-5; TRBD1 is a possible D gene (5 bases). Trimming pared 3 bases from V and 1 base from J, leaving 13 bases between. The CDR3 runs to 16 residues. CDR1 and CDR2 (germline): SGHTA, FQGNSA. The chain's CDR3 is CASSFGVGGSNQPQHF. In nucleotides, the CDR3 is TGTGCCAGCAGCTTTGGGGTGGGGGGGAGCAATCAGCCCCAGCATTTT.

The CDR3 loop is CASSVEPSSTDTQYF. CDR3 in DNA: TGTGCCAGCAGCGTAGAACCAAGTAGCACAGATACGCAGTATTTT. The chain recombines TRBV9 with TRBJ2-3; D is uncertain. This CDR3 comprises 15 residues. Germline CDR1 and CDR2: SGDLS and YYNGEE. V was clipped by 0 bases and J by 0 bases, with 8 bases between them. Looking up the rest from reference TRBV9 and TRBJ2-3 gives the full variable domain: DSGVTQTPKHLITATGQRVTLRCSPRSGDLSVYWYQQSLDQGLQFLIQYYNGEERAKGNILERFSAQQFPDLHSELNLSSLELGDSALYFCASSVEPSSTDTQYFGPGTRLTVL.

The chain carries TRBV5-1 and TRBJ2-7; 8 bases are shared with TRBD1. J gave up 3 bases and V 1 base, and 15 bases lay outside the gene matches. This CDR3 has 18 amino acids. Germline values: CDR1 SGHRS, CDR2 YFSETQ. CDR3 nucleotide sequence: TGCGCCAGCAGCTTGTGGACTGACAGGGGCCTACTGAACTACGAGCAGTACTTC. Protein: CASSLWTDRGLLNYEQYF.

This clone came up once. V gene TRBV19 combines with J gene TRBJ1-1; maybe TRBD1 (6 bases). The CDR3 has 15 residues. The V end was cut by 4 bases, the J end by 3 bases, with 15 bases between. Germline V gene data show CDR1 as LNHDA and CDR2 as SQIVND (reference sequence). CDR3 loop: CASSTRTEKDTEAFF. The CDR3 DNA reads TGTGCCAGTAGTACAAGGACAGAGAAAGACACTGAAGCTTTCTTT.

In this sample, this clone turned up once. The same CDR3 is also encoded by other DNA sequences in this sample. The CDR3 sequence: CASSTRKGKNILSTDTQYF. The CDR3 nucleotides are TGCGCCAGCTCGACTAGGAAAGGGAAGAACATCCTAAGCACAGATACGCAGTATTTT. The chain combines TRBV5-1 with TRBJ2-3, with D maybe TRBD2 (6 bases). V lost 7 bases, J lost 0 bases, and 27 bases lay in between. Per germline, CDR1 SGHRS and CDR2 YFSETQ. The CDR3 spans 19 residues.

This clone came up once. V usage is TRBV15 and J usage is TRBJ2-1; possibly TRBD1 for D (6 bases). Trimming removed 0 bases at V and 9 bases at J, with 15 bases between. The CDR3 length is 15 residues. Per germline, CDR1 LNHNV and CDR2 YYDKDF (reference sequence). CDR3 nucleotide sequence: TGTGCCACCAGCAGAGAAGCAGGGGAGACGGTTGAGCAGTTCTTC. This translates into CATSREAGETVEQFF.

This clone was seen just once. The genes are TRBV9 and TRBJ2-7, with D possibly matching TRBD2 (6 bases). Trimming removed 0 bases from V and 6 bases from J, with 10 bases in between. This CDR3 region has 13 residues. Germline V gene data show CDR1 as SGDLS and CDR2 as YYNGEE. DNA for the CDR3: TGTGCCAGCAGCGTAGGAGCGGGCAGCGAGCAGTACTTC. Its protein product is CASSVGAGSEQYF.

V and J are TRBV7-9 and TRBJ2-7; D is uncertain. Germline CDR1 SEHNR, CDR2 FQNEAQ (reference sequence). The CDR3 runs 12 residues. The V gene lost 4 bases and the J gene lost 2 bases, with 6 bases spanning the gap. CDR3 coding DNA: TGTGCCAGCAGCTCGTTTACCTACGAGCAGTACTTC. Protein: CASSSFTYEQYF.

The CDR3 spells CASSQDLGNEQFF. The CDR3 nucleotides read TGTGCCAGCAGCCAAGACTTGGGCAATGAGCAGTTCTTC. The V and J genes are TRBV14 and TRBJ2-1; D not certain. Germline CDR1 reads SGHDN; CDR2 reads FVKESK. The V gene lost 0 bases and the J gene lost 6 bases, with 6 bases spanning the gap. This CDR3 contains 13 residues.

The chain couples TRBV9 to TRBJ1-5; 7 bases are a match to TRBD1. Germline loops: CDR1 SGDLS, CDR2 YYNGEE. The CDR3 has 14 amino acids. J was trimmed by 4 bases and V by 2 bases; bases with no gene match: 3. The CDR3 DNA reads TGTGCCAGCAGCGTGGGACAGATGAATCAGCCCCAGCATTTT. It codes for CASSVGQMNQPQHF.

This chain uses TRBV4-1 with TRBJ1-5; D is possibly TRBD1 (6 bases). This CDR3 has 13 amino acids. Germline values: CDR1 MGHRA, CDR2 YSYEKL. The ends were cut back, 1 base at V and 5 bases at J, with 6 bases in the middle. The CDR3 loop is CASSQGTDQPQHF. For the CDR3, the DNA is TGCGCCAGCAGCCAAGGGACAGATCAGCCCCAGCATTTT.

The chain carries TRBV7-2 and TRBJ2-1, with a weak D call TRBD1 (6 bases). This CDR3 has 15 residues. V lost 2 bases to trimming and J lost 8 bases, with 16 bases between them. Germline assignment: CDR1 SGHTA and CDR2 FQGNSA. The CDR3 spells CASSLRGHTIDEQFF. The CDR3, as DNA: TGTGCCAGCAGCTTAAGGGGACACACAATAGATGAGCAGTTCTTC. The whole variable domain, filled in from reference TRBV7-2 and TRBJ2-1, reads GAGVSQSPSNKVTEKGKDVELRCDPISGHTALYWYRQSLGQGLEFLIYFQGNSAPDKSGLPSDRFSAERTGGSVSTLTIQRTQQEDSAVYLCASSLRGHTIDEQFFGPGTRLTVL.

CDR3 bases: TGTGCCTCACGGCTCAACGAGCAGTACTTC. Its translation: CASRLNEQYF. The V gene is TRBV2, the J gene TRBJ2-5; D not certain. The DNA end is more similar to TRBJ2-7, so the J call may be wrong. The CDR3 loop spans 10 amino acids. Germline CDR1 is SNHLY and CDR2 is FYNNEI.

Details on this clone: The same CDR3 is also encoded by other DNA sequences in this sample. The rearrangement uses TRBV27 and TRBJ2-1, with no clear D. There are 11 residues in the CDR3. V lost 5 bases and J lost 3, with 2 bases in between. CDR1 and CDR2 (germline): MNHEY, SMNVEV (reference sequence). The CDR3 DNA sequence: TGTGCCAGCAGTCTCTACAATGAGCAGTTCTTC. Translating gives CASSLYNEQFF.

Concerning this clone itself: Without the conserved terminal phenylalanine or tryptophan, this CDR3 likely stems from a read error. The chain employs TRBV7-6 and TRBJ2-7; D remains unclear. CDR1 is SGHVS, CDR2 FNYEAQ, per germline. Trimming left V 5 bases short and J 0 bases short, with 17 bases between. CDR3 length: 16 amino acids. Here the CDR3 reads CASSLRVADSSYEQYS. CDR3 in DNA: TGTGCCAGCAGCCTTAGGGTGGCCGATAGCTCCTACGAGCAGTACTCC.